Listed here is a single TCR beta chain. V was trimmed by 4 bases and J by 0 bases, leaving 18 bases between them. From germline, CDR1 is SQVTM and CDR2 ANQGSEA. The CDR3 length is 16 residues. The authors' processing: Amplification with reference gene primers provided the estimates of nucleated cell counts. The repertoire was sequenced with immunoSEQ multiplex PCR; TCRdb's copy has only in-frame clones and lacks some. V and J calls and clone size are copied from that table; D and trimming were computed from the DNA. This table holds approximately 230,000 clones, about 90% found once. The data derive from a study of blood T cell repertoires in COVID-19. Overall study context: Acute-phase and convalescent COVID-19 samples originated in the United States, Italy and Spain. From T cells, B-cell-depleted T cells, or PBMCs came the material, which was cDNA or gDNA.

V is TRBV29-1 and J is TRBJ1-2; maybe TRBD1 (5 bases). The sequenced material came from peripheral blood. This clonotype originated in a man younger than 35 with active or convalescent COVID-19. In DNA form, the CDR3 reads TGCAGCGTTGTCTCCGACAGAGATGCCGCTAACTATGGCTACACCTTC. This codes for CSVVSDRDAANYGYTF.